This entry lists 17 T cell receptor beta chains sequenced from one sample in a study of blood T cell repertoires in COVID-19. The table came from immunoSEQ multiplex PCR; TCRdb's copy has only in-frame clones and leaves some out. The top ten clones hold roughly 9% of a sample with roughly 250,000 clones, 80% to 90% of them seen once. Sequencing input: PBMCs or T cells enriched from blood (not recorded which). Receptors were obtained from a man aged 35 to 55 who had recovered from COVID-19.

The genes are TRBV5-3 and TRBJ2-7; 9 bases map to TRBD2. TRBV5-3 is recorded as an ORF, its role being uncertain. V gave up 2 bases and J gave up 0 bases; unmatched junction bases: 9. The CDR3 is 17 residues long. This chain's CDR3 is CARSFESSGTSSYEQYF. CDR3 DNA: TGTGCCAGAAGCTTCGAATCTAGCGGGACCAGCTCCTACGAGCAGTACTTC.

This chain links TRBV28 with TRBJ1-4; 9 bases are a match to TRBD1. The V segment lost 4 bases and the J segment 8 bases; nucleotides outside the gene matches: 11. Looked up from germline, CDR1 is MDHEN and CDR2 is SYDVKM. This CDR3 is built from 16 residues. CDR3 protein: CASSSPWTGAGEKLFF. CDR3 nucleotide sequence: TGTGCCAGCAGTTCACCCTGGACAGGGGCTGGGGAAAAACTGTTTTTT.

V and J are TRBV5-1 and TRBJ2-7, with 10 nucleotides matching TRBD1. Germline V gene sequence: CDR1 SGHRS, CDR2 YFSETQ. The CDR3 spans 15 residues. V trimming: 0 bases; J trimming: 5 bases; junction bases outside the gene matches: 5. The CDR3 here is CASSLASGQGNEQYF. In DNA, the CDR3 is TGCGCCAGCAGCTTGGCCTCGGGACAGGGGAACGAGCAGTACTTC.

CDR3 protein: CASSQPGLAGEGESGELFF. The CDR3 DNA sequence: TGTGCCAGCAGCCAGCCAGGACTAGCGGGAGAAGGGGAGAGCGGGGAGCTGTTTTTT. The chain couples TRBV3-1 (or the pseudogene TRBV3-2) to TRBJ2-2; 13 nucleotides line up with TRBD2. The V segment lost 3 bases and the J segment 7 bases; nucleotides outside the gene matches: 14. This CDR3 spans 19 amino acids. Germline loops: CDR1 LGHDT, CDR2 YNNKEL (reference sequence).

This clone has a single count. The chain recombines TRBV5-4 with TRBJ1-2; the D gene is possibly TRBD1 (5 bases). The germline V gene has CDR1 SGHNT and CDR2 YYREEE (reference sequence). The CDR3 runs 16 residues. The V end lost 4 bases, the J end lost 0 bases, and 16 bases lay between the germline ends. CDR3 nucleotides: TGTGCCAGCAGCCGACAGAGCGCGGCGTCTAACTATGGCTACACCTTC. It translates to CASSRQSAASNYGYTF.

V and J are TRBV7-6 and TRBJ2-7; 11 bases fit TRBD1. V dropped 5 bases and J dropped 7; count of bases not matched to a gene: 10. In germline, CDR1 is SGHVS, CDR2 FNYEAQ. The CDR3 loop spans 15 amino acids. The CDR3 DNA reads TGTGCCAGCAGCGGGGACAGGGGGGGGCCTGATGAGCAGTACTTC. It translates to CASSGDRGGPDEQYF.

Comment on this clone: The germline gene is not matched at one end of the junction; a read error may be the cause. This chain uses TRBV7-9 with TRBJ2-1; 11 nucleotides match TRBD2. This CDR3 is built from 16 residues. From germline, CDR1 is SEHNR and CDR2 FQNEAQ (reference sequence). This CDR3 is CASSVAGGPRYNEQFF. CDR3 bases: TGTGCCAGCAGCGTAGCGGGAGGGCCGAGGTACAATGAGCAGTTCTTC.

The chain uses TRBV7-8 and TRBJ2-1; 8 bases fit TRBD1. Germline values: CDR1 SGHVS, CDR2 FQNEAQ. This CDR3 is built from 16 residues. J gave up 6 bases and V 7 bases, and 14 bases lay outside the gene matches. CDR3 coding DNA: TGTGCCAGCAATAAGGAGGACAGGGTGGGGGCCAATGAGCAGTTCTTC. Translated: CASNKEDRVGANEQFF.

The chain links TRBV18 to TRBJ1-1; TRBD1 is a possible D gene (5 bases). Between the trimmed V and J ends, which lost 2 bases and 2 bases, there was a span of 21 bases. Germline assignment: CDR1 KGHSH and CDR2 LQKENI. The CDR3 length is 18 residues. This CDR3 reads CASSPNYLGQGINTEAFF. The CDR3 bases are TGTGCCAGCTCACCAAACTATCTTGGGCAGGGAATAAACACTGAAGCTTTCTTT.

The chain joins TRBV15 to TRBJ2-7; a weak D match, TRBD1 (6 bases). CDR3 size: 18 residues. Trimming pared 3 bases from V and 2 bases from J, leaving 23 bases between. Germline V CDR1 and CDR2: LNHNV, YYDKDF (reference sequence). The CDR3 sequence: CATSSQWDGGRDTYEQYF. The CDR3 coding sequence is TGTGCCACCAGCAGCCAGTGGGATGGAGGCCGGGACACCTACGAGCAGTACTTC.

This sequence joins TRBV29-1 and TRBJ1-2, with D perhaps matching TRBD1 (5 bases). With 4 bases removed from V and 5 bases from J, the gap between germline ends came to 8 bases. CDR3 length: 11 residues. Germline lookup yields CDR1 SQVTM and CDR2 ANQGSEA. CDR3: CSVGQQYGYTF. CDR3 coding DNA: TGCAGCGTTGGACAGCAATATGGCTACACCTTC. Complete variable domain (other parts from reference TRBV29-1 and TRBJ1-2): SAVISQKPSRDICQRGTSLTIQCQVDSQVTMMFWYRQQPGQSLTLIATANQGSEATYESGFVIDKFPISRPNLTFSTLTVSNMSPEDSSIYLCSVGQQYGYTFGSGTRLTVV.

The V and J genes are TRBV6-5 and TRBJ1-2; TRBD1 is a possible D gene (5 bases). CDR3 length: 13 residues. Germline-derived CDR1 and CDR2 are MNHEY and SVGAGI. The V and J ends lost 4 bases and 13 bases respectively, with 19 bases between them. CDR3 DNA: TGTGCCAGCAGTTCCCCTTGGGGGGGTCAGGGCACCTTC. This translates into CASSSPWGGQGTF.

The rearrangement joins TRBV11-2 to TRBJ1-4, with 9 bases lining up with TRBD1. The junction had 16 bases not matched to a gene; V was cut back by 4 bases and J by 7 bases. This CDR3 has 18 amino acids. Per the germline V gene, CDR1 is SGHAT and CDR2 is FQNNGV. CDR3 protein: CASSSGGGSGQGSEKLFF. CDR3 nucleotide sequence: TGTGCCAGCAGCTCGGGGGGCGGTTCGGGACAGGGATCTGAAAAACTGTTTTTT.

The chain carries TRBV29-1 and TRBJ2-5; 11 positions agree with TRBD1. Germline values: CDR1 SQVTM, CDR2 ANQGSEA. The CDR3 spans 13 residues. V gave up 7 bases and J gave up 5 bases; unmatched junction bases: 6. The CDR3 DNA follows: TGCAGCGGGGGGACAGGGGGTTTGGAGACCCAGTACTTC. It specifies CSGGTGGLETQYF.

The V call is TRBV27, the J call TRBJ2-7, with D possibly being TRBD1 (5 bases). The CDR3 runs 15 residues. Germline V gives CDR1 MNHEY, CDR2 SMNVEV (reference sequence). The germline V and J ends were trimmed by 3 bases and 0 bases, with 12 bases remaining between them. The CDR3 sequence is CASSFLDSSSYEQYF. DNA for the CDR3: TGTGCCAGCAGTTTCCTCGACAGTTCCTCCTACGAGCAGTACTTC.

The chain combines TRBV4-1 with TRBJ2-7; 10 nucleotides match TRBD2. The CDR3 loop spans 15 amino acids. V gave up 4 bases and J gave up 2 bases; unmatched junction bases: 5. The germline V gene has CDR1 MGHRA and CDR2 YSYEKL. CDR3 protein: CASSLQRGGTYEQYF. The DNA for the CDR3 is TGCGCCAGCAGCCTCCAGCGGGGGGGGACCTACGAGCAGTACTTC.

This clone was seen a single time. V is TRBV27 and J is TRBJ2-3, with 13 bases aligning to TRBD2. CDR1 MNHEY and CDR2 SMNVEV come from the germline V gene (reference sequence). The CDR3 covers 15 residues. V gave up 6 bases and J gave up 6 bases; unmatched junction bases: 6. CDR3 DNA sequence: TGTGCCAGCAGCCGGACTAGCGGGGGAAGTGATACGCAGTATTTT. Amino acid sequence: CASSRTSGGSDTQYF.